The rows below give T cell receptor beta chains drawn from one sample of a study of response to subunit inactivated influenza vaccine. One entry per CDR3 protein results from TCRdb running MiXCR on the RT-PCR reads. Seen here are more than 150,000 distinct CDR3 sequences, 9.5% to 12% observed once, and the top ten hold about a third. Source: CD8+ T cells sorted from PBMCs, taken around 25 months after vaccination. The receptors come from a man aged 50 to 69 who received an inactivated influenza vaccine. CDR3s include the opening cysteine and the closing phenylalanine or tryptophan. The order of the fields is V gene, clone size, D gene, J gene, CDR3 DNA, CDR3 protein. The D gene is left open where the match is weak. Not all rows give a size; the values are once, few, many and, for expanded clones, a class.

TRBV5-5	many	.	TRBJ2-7	TGTGCCAGCAGCTTGATGACGGTAAGCTCCTACGAGCAGTACTTC	CASSLMTVSSYEQYF
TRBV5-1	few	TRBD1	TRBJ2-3	TGCGCCAGCGCCTCCGGACAGGGGTTCACAGATACGCAGTATTTT	CASASGQGFTDTQYF
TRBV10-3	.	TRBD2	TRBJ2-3	TGTGCCATCAGTAAGACTAGCGAACACACAGATACGCAGTATTTT	CAISKTSEHTDTQYF
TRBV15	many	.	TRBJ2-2	TGTGCCACCAGCAAACGAGAGTCGAACACCGGGGAGCTGTTTTTT	CATSKRESNTGELFF
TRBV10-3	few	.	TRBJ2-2	TGTGCCACCGAAGGTCGCAGGGGGGGGCCCGGGGAGCTGTTTTTT	CATEGRRGGPGELFF
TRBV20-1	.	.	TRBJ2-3	TGCAGTGCTAGAGATCTCGGGGGACCGACAGATACGCAGTATTTT	CSARDLGGPTDTQYF
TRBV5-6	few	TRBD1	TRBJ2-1	TGTGCCAGCAGCGGGGTGGACAGGGGCCATGAGCAGTTCTTC	CASSGVDRGHEQFF
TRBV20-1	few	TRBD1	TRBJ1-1	TGCAGTGCTCTCGGGACAGGGGGCTCTCTCACTGAAGCTTTCTTT	CSALGTGGSLTEAFF
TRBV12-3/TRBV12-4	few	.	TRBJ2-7	TGTGCCAGCAGTTTACAGGAGGCCCCCGGCGAGCAGTACTTC	CASSLQEAPGEQYF
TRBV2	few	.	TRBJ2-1	TGTGCCAGCAGGAAGGCCGACAGAACCCCCAATGAGCAGTTCTTC	CASRKADRTPNEQFF
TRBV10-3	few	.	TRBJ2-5	TGTGCCATCAGTGCGGGAACAGGGTACCAAGAGACCCAGTACTTC	CAISAGTGYQETQYF
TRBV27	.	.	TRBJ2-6	TGTGCCAGCAGTTTCGTACCCTCTGGGGCCAACGTCCTGACTTTC	CASSFVPSGANVLTF
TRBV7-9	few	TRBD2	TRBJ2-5	TGTGCCAGCAGCTCCGGGACTAGCGGGCAAGAGACCCAGTACTTC	CASSSGTSGQETQYF
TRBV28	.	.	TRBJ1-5	TGTGCCAGCAGTTTGCAGAGATATCAGCCCCAGCATTTT	CASSLQRYQPQHF
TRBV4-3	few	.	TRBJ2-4	TGCGCCAGCAGCCGGGGACACGGGAGCAAAAACATTCAGTACTTC	CASSRGHGSKNIQYF
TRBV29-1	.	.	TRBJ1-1	TGCAGCGTTGAAGGGACCCGAACAGGGCACGGTCCAGCTTTCTTT	CSVEGTRTGHGPAFF
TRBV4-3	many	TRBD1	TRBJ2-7	TGCGCCAGCAGCCAAGATCTAGAACAGGGGGTCTACGAGCAGTACTTC	CASSQDLEQGVYEQYF
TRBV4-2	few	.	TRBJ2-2	TGTGCCAGCAGCCCCCGGACCGGGGACACCGGGGAGCTGTTTTTT	CASSPRTGDTGELFF
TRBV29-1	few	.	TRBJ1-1	TGCAGCGCCAATGGGGGCAAAGACACTGAAGCTTTCTTT	CSANGGKDTEAFF
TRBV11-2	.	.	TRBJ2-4	TGTGCCAGCAGCAGTGGTGTGAACATTCAGTACTTC	CASSSGVNIQYF
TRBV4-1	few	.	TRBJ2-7	TGCGCCAGCAGTCATGCGGTGGGGACCTACGAGCAGTACTTC	CASSHAVGTYEQYF
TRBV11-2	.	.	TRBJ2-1	TGTGCCACCCGGGGGGCCGTTGCCTACAATGAGCAGTTCTTC	CATRGAVAYNEQFF
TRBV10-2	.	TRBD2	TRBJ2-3	TGCGCCAGCAGCCTCAGCGGGGGCCAGAGCACAGATACGCAGTATTTT	CASSLSGGQSTDTQYF
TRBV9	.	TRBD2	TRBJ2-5	TGTGCCAGCAGCGCCGCTCTAGCGGGAGAGGAAGAGACCCAGTACTTC	CASSAALAGEEETQYF
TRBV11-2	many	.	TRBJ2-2	TGTGCCAGCAGCTTACACTGGACTGCCGGGGAGCTGTTTTTT	CASSLHWTAGELFF
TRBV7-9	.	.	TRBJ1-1	TGTGCCAGCAGCCCCGCATTCGGCACTGAAGCTTTCTTT	CASSPAFGTEAFF
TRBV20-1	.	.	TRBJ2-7	TGCAGTGCTAGAACCTACAGGGACTACGAGCAGTACTTC	CSARTYRDYEQYF
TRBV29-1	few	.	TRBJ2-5	TGCAGCGTTGAAGATCGGGGGCAGGGGGGAGAGACCCAGTACTTC	CSVEDRGQGGETQYF
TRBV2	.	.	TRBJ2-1	TGTGCCAGCAGCCCCTTGCGGGACTTCGACAATGAGCAGTTCTTC	CASSPLRDFDNEQFF
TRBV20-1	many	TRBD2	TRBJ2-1	TGCAGTGCTACAAAGGGACTAGCAGCCTACAATGAGCAGTTCTTC	CSATKGLAAYNEQFF
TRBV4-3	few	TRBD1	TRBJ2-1	TGCGCCAGCAGCCAAGACCTCGCCCTGCAGGGGGCTTACAATGAGCAGTTCTTC	CASSQDLALQGAYNEQFF
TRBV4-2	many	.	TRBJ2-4	TGTGCCAGCACCCACGCCCCCGAGGGGGAAGGAGCCAAAAACATTCAGTACTTC	CASTHAPEGEGAKNIQYF
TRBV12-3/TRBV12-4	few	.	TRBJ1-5	TGTGCCAGCAGTGGACAGAATCCAAATCAGCCCCAGCATTTT	CASSGQNPNQPQHF
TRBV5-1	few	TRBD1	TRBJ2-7	TGCGCCAGCAGCGGGACAGGGGAGCACGAGCAGTACTTC	CASSGTGEHEQYF
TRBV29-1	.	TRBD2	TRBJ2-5	TGCAGCGTAGACGGACTAGCGGGAGTCCCCTACCAAGAGACCCAGTACTTC	CSVDGLAGVPYQETQYF
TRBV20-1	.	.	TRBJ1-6	TGCAGTGCTAGAGTTCGCAGCTCCTATAATTCACCCCTCCACTTT	CSARVRSSYNSPLHF
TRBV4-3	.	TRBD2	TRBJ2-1	TGCGCCAGCAGCCACCCCGGGACTAGCGGGGAGATAAAACCCTACAATGAGCAGTTCTTC	CASSHPGTSGEIKPYNEQFF
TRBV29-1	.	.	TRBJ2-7	TGCAGCGTTGAAGTTGACGGGACACCCTCCTACGAGCAGTACTTC	CSVEVDGTPSYEQYF
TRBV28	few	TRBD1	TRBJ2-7	TGTGCCAGCAGTCCTACTGCAGGGGGCCTCTCCTACGAGCAGTACTTC	CASSPTAGGLSYEQYF
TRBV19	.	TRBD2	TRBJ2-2	TGTGCCAGTAGTCCTCGGACTAGCGGGAGCGGTACCGGGGAGCTGTTTTTT	CASSPRTSGSGTGELFF
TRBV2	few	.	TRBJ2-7	TGTGCCAGCGGGGGATTGGGTGCCTACGAGCAGTACTTC	CASGGLGAYEQYF
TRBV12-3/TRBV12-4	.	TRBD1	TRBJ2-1	TGTGCCAGCAGTTCCCCCCTGGCGGGGGACAGGGGTCAGGATGAGCAGTTCTTC	CASSSPLAGDRGQDEQFF
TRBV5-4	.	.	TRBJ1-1	TGTGCCAGCAGTTCGGGGTACACTGAAGCTTTCTTT	CASSSGYTEAFF
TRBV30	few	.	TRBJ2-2	TGTGCCTGGCATACAGGGTTGGGCCCCGGGGAGCTGTTTTTT	CAWHTGLGPGELFF